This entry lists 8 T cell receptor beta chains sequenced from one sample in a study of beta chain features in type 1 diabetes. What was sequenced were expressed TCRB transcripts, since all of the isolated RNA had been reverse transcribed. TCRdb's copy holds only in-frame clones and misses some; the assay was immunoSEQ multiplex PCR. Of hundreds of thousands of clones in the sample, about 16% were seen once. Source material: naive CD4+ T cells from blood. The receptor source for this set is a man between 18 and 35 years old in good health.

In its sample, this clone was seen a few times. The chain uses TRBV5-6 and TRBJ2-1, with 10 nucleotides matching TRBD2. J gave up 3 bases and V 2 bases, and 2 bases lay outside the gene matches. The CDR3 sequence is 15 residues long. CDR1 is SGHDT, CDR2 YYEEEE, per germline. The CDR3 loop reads CASSFTSGDYNEQFF. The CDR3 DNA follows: TGTGCCAGCAGCTTTACTAGCGGGGACTACAATGAGCAGTTCTTC.

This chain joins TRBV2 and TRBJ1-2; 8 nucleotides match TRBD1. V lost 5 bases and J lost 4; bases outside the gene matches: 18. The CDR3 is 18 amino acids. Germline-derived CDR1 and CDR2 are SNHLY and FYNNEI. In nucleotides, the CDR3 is TGTGCCAGCAGTCGACCCAACAGGGGGACCGCTATAGCCTATGGCTACACCTTC. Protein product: CASSRPNRGTAIAYGYTF.

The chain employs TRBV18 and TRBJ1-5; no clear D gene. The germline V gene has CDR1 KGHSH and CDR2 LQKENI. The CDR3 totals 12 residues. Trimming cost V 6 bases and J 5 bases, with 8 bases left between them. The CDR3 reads CASSAPDQPQHF. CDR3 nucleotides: TGTGCCAGCTCGGCGCCCGATCAGCCCCAGCATTTT. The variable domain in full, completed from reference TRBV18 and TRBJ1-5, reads NAGVMQNPRHLVRRRGQEARLRCSPMKGHSHVYWYRQLPEEGLKFMVYLQKENIIDESGMPKERFSAEFPKEGPSILRIQQVVRGDSAAYFCASSAPDQPQHFGDGTRLSIL.

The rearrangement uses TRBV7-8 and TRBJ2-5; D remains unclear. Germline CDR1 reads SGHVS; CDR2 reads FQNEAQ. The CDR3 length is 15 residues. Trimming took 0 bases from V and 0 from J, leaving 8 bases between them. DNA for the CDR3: TGTGCCAGCAGCTTAGCGGAAAGTTACCAAGAGACCCAGTACTTC. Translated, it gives CASSLAESYQETQYF.

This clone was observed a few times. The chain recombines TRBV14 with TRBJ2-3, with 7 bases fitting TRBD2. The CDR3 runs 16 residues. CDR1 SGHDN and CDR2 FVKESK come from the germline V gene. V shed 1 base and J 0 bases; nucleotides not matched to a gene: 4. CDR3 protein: CASSQGLAVSTDTQYF. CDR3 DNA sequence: TGTGCCAGCAGCCAAGGTCTAGCGGTGAGCACAGATACGCAGTATTTT.

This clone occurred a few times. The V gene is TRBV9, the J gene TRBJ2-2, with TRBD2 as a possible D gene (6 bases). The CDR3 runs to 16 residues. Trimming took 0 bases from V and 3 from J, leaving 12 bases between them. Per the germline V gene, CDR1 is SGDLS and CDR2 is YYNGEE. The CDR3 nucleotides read TGTGCCAGCAGCGTAGGCTTGCGGGACTACACCGGGGAGCTGTTTTTT. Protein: CASSVGLRDYTGELFF.

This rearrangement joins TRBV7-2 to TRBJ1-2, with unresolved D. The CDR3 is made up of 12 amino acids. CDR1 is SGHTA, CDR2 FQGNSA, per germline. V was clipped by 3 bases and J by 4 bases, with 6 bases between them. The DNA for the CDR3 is TGTGCCAGCAGCTTCAGTCTCTATGGCTACACCTTC. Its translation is CASSFSLYGYTF. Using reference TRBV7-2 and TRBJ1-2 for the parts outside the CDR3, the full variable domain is GAGVSQSPSNKVTEKGKDVELRCDPISGHTALYWYRQSLGQGLEFLIYFQGNSAPDKSGLPSDRFSAERTGGSVSTLTIQRTQQEDSAVYLCASSFSLYGYTFGSGTRLTVV.

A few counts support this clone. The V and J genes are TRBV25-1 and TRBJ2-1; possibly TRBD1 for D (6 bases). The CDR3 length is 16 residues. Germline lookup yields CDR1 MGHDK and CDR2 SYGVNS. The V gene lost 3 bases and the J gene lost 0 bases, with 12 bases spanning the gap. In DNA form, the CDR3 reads TGTGCCAGCAGTGACACAGGGAGAAACTCCTACAATGAGCAGTTCTTC. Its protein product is CASSDTGRNSYNEQFF.